This T cell receptor beta chain is from a study of blood T cell repertoires in COVID-19. For the study at large: Some COVID-19 samples were acute and others convalescent; all came from the United States, Italy and Spain. The cDNA or gDNA used as material had been derived from T cells, B-cell-depleted T cells, or PBMCs.

Germline V gives CDR1 LNHNV, CDR2 YYDKDF (reference sequence). Germline trimming cut 5 bases from V and 1 base from J; bases unmatched to any gene: 1. The CDR3 is 13 amino acids. Authors' analysis steps: Reference gene primer amplification gave nucleated cell count estimates. TCRdb keeps only in-frame clones here, not all; method: immunoSEQ multiplex PCR. From that table come the V and J calls and clone size; the DNA was used to work out D and trimming. Among about 58,000 clones listed, roughly nine tenths were seen once. The chain has TRBV15 and TRBJ1-1; 7 nucleotides agree with TRBD1. Material for sequencing was peripheral blood. The source is a woman in her seventies with active COVID-19. For the CDR3, the DNA is TGTGCCACCAGCGGGGACAGGAACACTGAAGCTTTCTTT. The encoded protein is CATSGDRNTEAFF.